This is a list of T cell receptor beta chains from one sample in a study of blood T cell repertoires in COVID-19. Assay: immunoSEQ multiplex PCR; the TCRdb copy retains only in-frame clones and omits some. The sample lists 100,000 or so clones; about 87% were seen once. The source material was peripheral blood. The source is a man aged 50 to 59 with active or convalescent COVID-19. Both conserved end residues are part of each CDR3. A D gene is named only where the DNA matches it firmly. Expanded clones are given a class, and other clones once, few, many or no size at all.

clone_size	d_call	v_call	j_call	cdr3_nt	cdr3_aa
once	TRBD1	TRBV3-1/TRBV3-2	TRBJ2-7	TGTGCCAGCAGCTTACGACAGGGATCCTCCTACGAGCAGTACTTC	CASSLRQGSSYEQYF
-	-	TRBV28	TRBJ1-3	TGTGCCAGCAGTGTACGGGTGGGCACCATATATTTT	CASSVRVGTIYF
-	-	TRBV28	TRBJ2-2	TGTGCCAGCAGTCCCGGGTCACTCGGGGACACCGGGGAGCTGTTTTTT	CASSPGSLGDTGELFF
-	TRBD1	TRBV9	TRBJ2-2	TGTGCCAGCAGCGTAGAGGGACAGGGGAAGGTCGGGGAGCTGTTTTTT	CASSVEGQGKVGELFF
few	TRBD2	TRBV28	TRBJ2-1	TGTGCCAGCAACCCCGGAGGACTAGCCAACTACAATGAGCAGTTCTTC	CASNPGGLANYNEQFF
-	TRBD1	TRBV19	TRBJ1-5	TGTGCCAGTAGTATAGATGGCGGGCGTTATGCAGGGGGGCAGCCCCAGCATTTT	CASSIDGGRYAGGQPQHF
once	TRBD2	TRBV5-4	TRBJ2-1	TGTGCCAGCAGCACCGGGGGGGCCCCCTACAATGAGCAGTTCTTC	CASSTGGAPYNEQFF
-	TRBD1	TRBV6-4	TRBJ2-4	TGTGCCAGCAGTCCCGGGACAGGGAAAAACATTCAGTACTTC	CASSPGTGKNIQYF
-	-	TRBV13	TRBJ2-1	TGTGCCAGCAGCTTGAATCCAGGCGCCTACAATGAGCAGTTCTTC	CASSLNPGAYNEQFF
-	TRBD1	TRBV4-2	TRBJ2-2	TGTGCCAGCAGCCAAGACTTGGACAGGGAGGCCGGGGAGCTGTTTTTT	CASSQDLDREAGELFF
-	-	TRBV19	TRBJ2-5	TGTGCCAGTAGTATAGTGGCAGGTCAGGCGGAGACCCAGTACTTC	CASSIVAGQAETQYF
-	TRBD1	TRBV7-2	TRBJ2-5	TGTGCCAGCAGCTCCCGGGACAGCCGGGGGACCCAGTACTTC	CASSSRDSRGTQYF
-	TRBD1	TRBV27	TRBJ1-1	TGTGCCAGCAGTTTATCGACAGGGACTAGCGCTTTCTTT	CASSLSTGTSAFF
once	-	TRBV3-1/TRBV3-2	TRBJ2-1	TGTGCCAGCAGCCAAGGAGGCGGATACAATGAGCAGTTCTTC	CASSQGGGYNEQFF
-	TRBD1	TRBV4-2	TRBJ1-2	TGTGCCAGCAGCCAAGAATCAGGGGGTAACTATGGCTACACCTTC	CASSQESGGNYGYTF
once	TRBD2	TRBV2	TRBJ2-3	TGTGCCAGCAGCCCTGGGAACAGCGGGGGGATTCGGGATACGCAGTATTTT	CASSPGNSGGIRDTQYF
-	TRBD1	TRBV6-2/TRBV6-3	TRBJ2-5	TGTGCCAGCAACCCGGACAGGGCGTACCAAGAGACCCAGTACTTC	CASNPDRAYQETQYF
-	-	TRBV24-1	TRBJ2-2	TGTGCCACCAGTGACCCGACTGTGAACACCGGGGAGCTGTTTTTT	CATSDPTVNTGELFF
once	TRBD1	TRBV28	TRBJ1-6	TGTGCCACCCTGACAGGGGTTAATTCACCCCTCCACTTT	CATLTGVNSPLHF
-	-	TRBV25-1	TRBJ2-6	TGTGCCAGCAGTAAGAGGGGGTCCGGGGCCAACGTCCTGACTTTC	CASSKRGSGANVLTF
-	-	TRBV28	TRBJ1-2	TGTGCCAGCACCACGCCCGGTGGCTACACCTTC	CASTTPGGYTF
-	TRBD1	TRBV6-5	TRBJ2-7	TGTGCCAGCACCAAAGGACAGGGGACAACGGGCGAGCAGTACTTC	CASTKGQGTTGEQYF
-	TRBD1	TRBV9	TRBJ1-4	TGTGCCAGCAGCGTCATGGACAGGGCTAATGAAAAACTGTTTTTT	CASSVMDRANEKLFF
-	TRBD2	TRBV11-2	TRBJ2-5	TGTGCCAGCAGCTTAGGGGGGGGAACCCAAGAGACCCAGTACTTC	CASSLGGGTQETQYF
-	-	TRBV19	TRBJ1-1	TGTGCCAGTAGTATGACAGGGAACACTGAAGCTTTCTTT	CASSMTGNTEAFF
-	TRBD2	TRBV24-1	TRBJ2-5	TGTGCCACCAGTGATTCAGGGACTAGCGGCCAAGAGACCCAGTACTTC	CATSDSGTSGQETQYF
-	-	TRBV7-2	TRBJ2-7	TGTGCCAGCAGCTTAGCGGCCAGGGTAGACGAGCAGTACTTC	CASSLAARVDEQYF
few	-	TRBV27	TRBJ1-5	TGTGCCAGCAGTTTGTTGGGTAAAGCGTCTTATAGCAATCAGCCCCAGCATTTT	CASSLLGKASYSNQPQHF
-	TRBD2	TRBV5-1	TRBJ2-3	TGCGCCAGCAGCTTTTCCGGGACTAGTAGCACAGATACGCAGTATTTT	CASSFSGTSSTDTQYF
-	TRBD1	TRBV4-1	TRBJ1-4	TGCGCCAGCAGCCTACAGGGGGAGGAAAAACTGTTTTTT	CASSLQGEEKLFF
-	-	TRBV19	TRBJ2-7	TGTGCCAGTAGTGCCCAGGGCTCCGAGCAGTACTTC	CASSAQGSEQYF
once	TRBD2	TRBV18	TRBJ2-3	TGTGCCAGCTCACCACTCTCGACTAGCGGGGGGGCGCAAGCAGATACGCAGTATTTT	CASSPLSTSGGAQADTQYF
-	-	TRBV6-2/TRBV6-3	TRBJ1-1	TGTGCCAGCAGTTACGGAGGACAGCCGAACACTGAAGCTTTCTTT	CASSYGGQPNTEAFF
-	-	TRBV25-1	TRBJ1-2	TGTGCCAGCAGTGACCACAGGGTATACTATGGCTACACCTTC	CASSDHRVYYGYTF
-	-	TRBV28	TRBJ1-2	TGTGCCAGCAGTTTAAACGGGGGCTACACCTTC	CASSLNGGYTF
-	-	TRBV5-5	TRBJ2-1	TGTGCCAGCAGCCCCCAGGAGGGCTCCTACAATGAGCAGTTCTTC	CASSPQEGSYNEQFF
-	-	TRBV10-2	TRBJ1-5	TGCGCCAGCAGTGAAAGACAGAGCAATCAGCCCCAGCATTTT	CASSERQSNQPQHF
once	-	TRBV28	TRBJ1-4	TGTGCCAGCAGTTTCGGGGGGCGAACCGAAAAACTGTTTTTT	CASSFGGRTEKLFF
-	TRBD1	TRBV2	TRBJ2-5	TGTGCCAGCAGTCGGACAGGGGGCACGTTCGAGGAGACCCAGTACTTC	CASSRTGGTFEETQYF
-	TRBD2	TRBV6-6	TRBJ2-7	TGTGCCAGCAGTTTCCTAGCGGGGGGACCCTACGAGCAGTACTTC	CASSFLAGGPYEQYF
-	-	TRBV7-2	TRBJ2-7	TGTGCCAGCAGCTTAAGGGCTAGCGTCTCCTACGAGCAGTACTTC	CASSLRASVSYEQYF
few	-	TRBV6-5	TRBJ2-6	TGTGCCAGCAGCGAGGGAGATGGTGGGGCCAACGTCCTGACTTTC	CASSEGDGGANVLTF
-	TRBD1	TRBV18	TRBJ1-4	TGTGCCAGCTCACCCCGGGACAGTAACGAAAAACTGTTTTTT	CASSPRDSNEKLFF
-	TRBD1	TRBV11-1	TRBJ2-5	TGTGCCAGCAGCTTAGCAGGACAGGGAGGAGAGACCCAGTACTTC	CASSLAGQGGETQYF
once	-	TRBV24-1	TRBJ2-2	TGTGCCACCAGTGATTTGAGTAGTGACACCGGGGAGCTGTTTTTT	CATSDLSSDTGELFF
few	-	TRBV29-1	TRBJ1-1	TGCAGCGTAGGACAGATCCCCCCTGAAGCTTTCTTT	CSVGQIPPEAFF
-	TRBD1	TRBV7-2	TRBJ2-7	TGTGCCAGCAGCCTCGGGACAGTACGCGAGCAGTACTTC	CASSLGTVREQYF
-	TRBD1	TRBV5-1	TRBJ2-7	TGCGCCAGCAGCGCGAGACCCCCGGGACAGGGATTCACAGCTTCCTACGAGCAGTACTTC	CASSARPPGQGFTASYEQYF
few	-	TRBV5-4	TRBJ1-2	TGTGCCAGCAGCTTGTTGCTAGCTAACTATGGCTACACCTTC	CASSLLLANYGYTF
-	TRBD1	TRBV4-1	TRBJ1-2	TGCGCCAGCAGCCAAGATTGGCCAGGGGGCAGTGGCTACACCTTC	CASSQDWPGGSGYTF
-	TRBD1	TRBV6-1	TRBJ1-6	TGTGCCAGCAGTGATGGGGGACAGGGGAATTCACCCCTCCACTTT	CASSDGGQGNSPLHF
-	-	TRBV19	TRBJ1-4	TGTGCCAGTAGTTCCCCTGTGAATGAAAAACTGTTTTTT	CASSSPVNEKLFF
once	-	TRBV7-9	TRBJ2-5	TGTGCCAGCAGCTTAGTGAAGGGGCGCAGAGAGACCCAGTACTTC	CASSLVKGRRETQYF
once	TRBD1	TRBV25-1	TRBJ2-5	TGTGCCAGCAGTGCCTTCCAGGGGGTGGGGGAGACCCAGTACTTC	CASSAFQGVGETQYF
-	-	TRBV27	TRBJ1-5	TGTGCCAGCAGTTTATCAGGGGGGGCGTTAGATCAGCCCCAGCATTTT	CASSLSGGALDQPQHF
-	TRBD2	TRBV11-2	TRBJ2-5	TGTGCCAGCAGCTCCAAGCGGGGGGCTGTCCAAGAGACCCAGTACTTC	CASSSKRGAVQETQYF
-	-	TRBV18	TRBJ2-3	TGTGCCAGCTCACGGTCTAGTTCACCGCAAGATACGCAGTATTTT	CASSRSSSPQDTQYF
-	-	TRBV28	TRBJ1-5	TGTGCCAGCAGTTTGGAGCATCGACCCCAGCATTTT	CASSLEHRPQHF
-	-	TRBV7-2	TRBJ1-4	TGTGCCAGCAGCTTAGGAGGGGACACTTGGGAAAAACTGTTTTTT	CASSLGGDTWEKLFF
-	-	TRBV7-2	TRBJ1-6	TGTGCCAGCAGAATAGCGGGGGGAAGTAATTCACCCCTCCACTTT	CASRIAGGSNSPLHF